This T cell receptor beta chain derives from a study of blood T cell repertoires in COVID-19. Study-wide background: Nucleic acid was either cDNA or gDNA, and it came from T cells, B-cell-depleted T cells, or PBMCs.

V lost 5 bases, J lost 7 bases, and 4 bases stayed unmatched. Germline CDR1 reads SEHNR; CDR2 reads FQNEAQ (reference sequence). The CDR3 is 14 residues long. Seattle's cohort entered during active infection and was followed longitudinally. Data came from immunoSEQ multiplex PCR; TCRdb stores just in-frame clones and leaves some out. The data contain 360,000 or so clones, roughly nine tenths of them singletons. The receptor comes from a woman aged 55-69 years with COVID-19, enrolled during active disease. The J gene is TRBJ1-4, the V gene TRBV7-9; 10 bases match TRBD1. The sample was peripheral blood. In DNA, the CDR3 is TGTGCCAGCAGCATGGGACAGGGGCCTGAAAAACTGTTTTTT. Its translation: CASSMGQGPEKLFF.